This is a list of T cell receptor beta chains from one sample in a study of cytomegalovirus exposure and HLA in healthy donors. Assay: immunoSEQ multiplex PCR; the TCRdb copy retains only in-frame clones and omits some. The sample includes under 250,000 clones, about 80% of them seen just once. Sequenced material: PBMCs. These receptors came from a male donor in good health and CMV-seronegative. CDR3s include the opening cysteine and the closing phenylalanine or tryptophan. Fields, in order: V gene, CDR3 length, J gene, CDR3 protein.

>TRBV28|15|TRBJ1-1
CASSSRDRPNTEAFF
>TRBV2|17|TRBJ2-3
CASTGTGDLRFTDTQYF
>TRBV5-4|15|TRBJ2-7
CASSLDGGGNSEQYF
>TRBV9|13|TRBJ1-1
CASSVAGNTEAFF
>TRBV30|13|TRBJ1-2
CAWSIGTGEGYTF
>TRBV28|15|TRBJ2-7
CASSLWYRRTYEQYF
>TRBV7-2|15|TRBJ2-5
CASSLLAVGGETQYF
>TRBV10-3|14|TRBJ1-5
CAISDVGGTQPQHF
>TRBV5-4|14|TRBJ1-1
CASSLGLKAGEAFF
>TRBV28|15|TRBJ1-3
CASSLGQGAGNTIYF
>TRBV11-3|15|TRBJ2-2
CASTGWRTNTGELFF
>TRBV7-9|15|TRBJ1-2
CASSFSGAQGYGYTF
>TRBV5-6|16|TRBJ2-3
CASSLKRGASTDTQYF
>TRBV30|14|TRBJ1-1
CAWIPRLSNTEAFF
>TRBV7-2|12|TRBJ2-7
CASSSVYYEQYF
>TRBV7-2|13|TRBJ1-2
CASSAGQVYGYTF